This note documents a single TCR beta chain sequence. The record originates from a study of blood T cell repertoires in COVID-19. V dropped 1 base and J dropped 2 bases, with 12 bases sitting between them. This CDR3 region has 15 residues. Per the germline V gene, CDR1 is SGHTA and CDR2 is FQGNSA. The data were produced by immunoSEQ multiplex PCR, yet TCRdb's version contains in-frame clones alone and is incomplete. The table includes fewer than 70,000 clones, roughly 79% detected once. Sequenced material: peripheral blood. The receptor's source is a human donor in a cohort sampled during active COVID-19. The chain links TRBV7-2 to TRBJ2-7; maybe TRBD2 (6 bases). In DNA, the CDR3 is TGTGCCAGCAGCTTAGGCGGGAACCGGCCCTACGAGCAGTACTTC. This codes for CASSLGGNRPYEQYF. Using reference TRBV7-2 and TRBJ2-7 for the parts outside the CDR3, the full variable domain is GAGVSQSPSNKVTEKGKDVELRCDPISGHTALYWYRQSLGQGLEFLIYFQGNSAPDKSGLPSDRFSAERTGGSVSTLTIQRTQQEDSAVYLCASSLGGNRPYEQYFGPGTRLTVT.